This TCR beta chain was captured in a study of blood T cell repertoires in COVID-19. TCRdb's table, derived via immunoSEQ multiplex PCR, lists solely in-frame clones and lacks some. In the table there are some 290,000 clones, about nine tenths of which are singletons. CDR3 length: 17 residues. J lost 2 bases, V lost 4 bases, and 14 bases had no gene match. The germline gives CDR1 SGHTA, CDR2 FQGNSA. The rearrangement uses TRBV7-2 and TRBJ2-7; the match to TRBD1 covers 7 bases. This clonotype originated in a woman aged 50 to 65 who had recovered from COVID-19. Sequencing was carried out using peripheral blood. The CDR3, as DNA: TGTGCCAGCAGCTCCCGATTCGACAGGGTGGGGGCCTACGAGCAGTACTTC. As protein: CASSSRFDRVGAYEQYF.